Below, one TCR beta chain is given with its context. This entry comes from a study of blood T cells in healthy people across ages. The germline gives CDR1 DFQATT, CDR2 SNEGSKA (reference sequence). The CDR3 loop spans 15 amino acids. Donors gave about 9.3 milliliters of peripheral blood apiece. PBMCs were isolated at a quantity of at least 6.5 million per sample. Sample-barcoded 5' priming and a J-beta primer mix drove a second PCR of roughly 7 to 11 cycles. Every cDNA was tagged by a template-switch adaptor with 12 random nucleotides. MiXCR, applied by TCRdb to the 5' RACE reads, yields one record per CDR3 protein. Of 650,000 to 700,000 distinct CDR3 sequences listed, 32% are singletons.

The sample taken for sequencing was blood. The TCR originated in a woman older than 75 in good health. The chain has TRBV20-1 and TRBJ2-5; D possibly matches TRBD1 or TRBD2 (5 bases each). The closer fit of TRBJ2-7 to the DNA end suggests the J call may be wrong. The CDR3 nucleotides read TGCAGTGCTAGAGATAGCCTCGAGGGGTCGTACGAGCAGTACTTC. Translated, it gives CSARDSLEGSYEQYF.